The sample holds many counts of the clone carrying this T cell receptor (beta chain). Its specificity is unknown. V lost 7 bases and J 7 bases, leaving 6 bases between the germline ends. CDR3 length equals 10 residues. From germline, CDR1 is SGHNT and CDR2 YYREEE (reference sequence). Attached unique molecular identifiers marked individual cDNA molecules. Using its own MiXCR run on the 5' RACE reads, TCRdb lists one record per CDR3 protein. The table has approximately 39,000 distinct CDR3 sequences, roughly 4.8% seen once; the top ten hold 15% to 20%. This specimen comes from a study of early T cells in non-severe SARS-CoV-2 infection. As for the study in general: Chains were unpaired, as sequencing was done on bulk RNA from unsorted whole blood.

Study findings and constraints: Anti-spike CD8 responses were favored in VDJdb matching, and private and CD4 specificities were missed.

Specimen: whole blood. The clonotype originates from an adult who was a healthcare worker with PCR-confirmed SARS-CoV-2 infection or an uninfected control (not recorded which). The chain joins TRBV5-4 to TRBJ2-1; no clear D. CDR3 region: CASGANEQFF. The CDR3 DNA reads as TGTGCCAGCGGAGCTAATGAGCAGTTCTTC.